These 2 T cell receptor beta chains were all obtained from the same sample, sequenced in a study of blood T cells in healthy people across ages. The use of a sample-barcoded 5' primer and a J-beta primer mix characterized a second PCR of roughly 7 to 11 cycles. TCRdb re-called the 5' RACE reads with MiXCR, one entry per CDR3 protein. This table has 600,000 to 850,000 distinct CDR3 sequences, 43% appearing once. Sequenced material: blood. These receptors were obtained from a woman aged 60-75 years in good health.

A few counts support this clonotype. This chain connects TRBV27 to TRBJ2-2, with TRBD1 matching 7 bases. Germline lookup yields CDR1 MNHEY and CDR2 SMNVEV (reference sequence). With V trimmed by 6 bases and J by 7 bases, 8 bases remained unmatched. The CDR3 consists of 14 residues. CDR3 amino acids: CASRSTGFSGELFF. The CDR3, as DNA: TGTGCCAGCAGATCGACAGGGTTCAGCGGGGAGCTGTTTTTT.

Only one count was recorded for this clonotype. At one boundary the junction diverges from the germline segment, which might be a read error. The CDR3 sequence: CTSSRSGGNTIYF. The CDR3 DNA sequence: TGTACCAGCTCCCGAAGTGGGGGAAACACCATATATTTT. The chain couples TRBV6-6 to TRBJ1-3; D uncertain. CDR3 length equals 13 residues. CDR1 is MNHNY, CDR2 SVGAGI, per germline (reference sequence).